This T cell receptor beta chain was captured in a study of yellow fever vaccine responses in identical twins. The CDR3 sequence is 14 residues long. CDR1 DFQATT and CDR2 SNEGSKA come from the germline V gene (reference sequence). Trimming removed 2 bases at V and 2 bases at J, with 13 bases between. TCRdb independently ran MiXCR on the RT-PCR reads; one entry per CDR3 protein. This sample carries roughly 23,000 distinct CDR3 sequences, around 77% of them seen once, and the ten largest clones take about 5%. The chain uses TRBV20-1 and TRBJ2-7; D might be TRBD1 (5 bases). The source was T cells from blood (PBMCs), unsorted or a sorted subset (not recorded which), collected before or after yellow fever vaccination (not recorded which). The origin of this receptor is a woman under 30 who received the yellow fever vaccine. This CDR3 is CSARLTALPYEQYV. The CDR3 DNA follows: TGCAGTGCTAGACTGACAGCCCTTCCCTACGAGCAGTACGTC.